Following are 23 T cell receptor beta chains from one sample sequenced in a study of metastatic and nonmetastatic thyroid tumors. Among the patients, none had received any treatment before thyroid surgery. TCRdb reprocessed the PCR reads via MiXCR. The data contain about 15,000 clones, roughly 25% of them singletons. Sequencing used tumor tissue. These receptors were collected from a female donor with papillary thyroid cancer or a benign thyroid nodule (not recorded which). Some clones in this sample may be carry-over from other donors' samples.

The chain employs TRBV7-3 and TRBJ2-6; 9 bases match TRBD1. The CDR3 has 16 amino acids. Germline V gene lookup returns CDR1 SGHTA and CDR2 FQGTGA. With 4 bases clipped from V and 4 bases from J, the junction kept 5 bases outside the gene matches. The CDR3 loop reads CASSSTGGAGANVLTF. DNA of the CDR3: TGTGCCAGCAGCTCCACAGGGGGCGCGGGGGCCAACGTCCTGACTTTC.

There are many counts of this clone. The gene calls are TRBV29-1 and TRBJ2-3, with no clear D. The CDR3 totals 12 residues. V lost 1 base, J lost 2 bases, and 4 bases lay in between. Per the germline V gene, CDR1 is SQVTM and CDR2 is ANQGSEA. CDR3 DNA: TGCAGCGTTGAAGGGAACACAGATACGCAGTATTTT. Amino acid sequence: CSVEGNTDTQYF.

By sample share, this clone is medium-sized. The chain uses TRBV5-5 and TRBJ2-7; the D gene is possibly TRBD2 (6 bases). From germline, CDR1 is SGHKS and CDR2 YYEKEE (reference sequence). The CDR3 loop spans 14 amino acids. Deletions cut 0 bases from V and 7 bases from J, with 14 bases between. CDR3 sequence (DNA): TGTGCCAGCAGCTTGGTGGCGGGATCGGGGGAGCAGTACTTC. Its protein product is CASSLVAGSGEQYF.

The V call is TRBV6-1, the J call TRBJ2-5; TRBD2 matches 8 bases. This CDR3 is built from 18 residues. V was clipped by 6 bases and J by 5 bases; unmatched bases: 20. The germline CDR1 and CDR2 sequences are MNHNS and SASEGT. The CDR3 sequence is CASSRIPSLSGRGETQYF. In nucleotides, the CDR3 is TGTGCCAGCAGCCGCATACCCTCCCTGAGCGGGAGAGGGGAGACCCAGTACTTC.

This clone turned up a few times. The rearrangement joins TRBV28 to TRBJ2-7, with no clear D. The CDR3 loop spans 13 amino acids. The germline CDR1 and CDR2 sequences are MDHEN and SYDVKM. V was trimmed by 5 bases and J by 2 bases, leaving 10 bases between them. CDR3 bases: TGTGCCAGCAGTCCCGCAGGAGCCTACGAGCAGTACTTC. It encodes CASSPAGAYEQYF.

This chain uses TRBV30 with TRBJ2-3, with D possibly TRBD2 on 5 matching bases. The CDR3 sequence is 14 residues long. The V and J ends lost 4 bases and 4 bases respectively, with 15 bases between them. In germline, CDR1 is GTSNPN, CDR2 SVGIG (reference sequence). The CDR3 loop reads CAWNQWELSDTQYF. CDR3 coding DNA: TGTGCCTGGAACCAGTGGGAGCTCTCAGATACGCAGTATTTT.

Written as DNA, the CDR3 is TGCAGTGCTAGGACAGGGGAGGGTGTTAACGAGCAGTACTTC. Amino acid sequence: CSARTGEGVNEQYF. The rearrangement joins TRBV20-1 to TRBJ2-7; possibly TRBD1 for D (8 bases). The germline V gene has CDR1 DFQATT and CDR2 SNEGSKA (reference sequence). V was pared by 3 bases and J by 5 bases, with 17 bases between. The CDR3 contains 14 residues.

This clone was recorded once. The J gene is TRBJ2-1, the V gene TRBV5-1; D remains unclear. With 6 bases removed from V and 3 bases from J, the gap between germline ends came to 10 bases. CDR1 SGHRS and CDR2 YFSETQ come from the germline V gene. CDR3 size: 13 residues. Here the CDR3 reads CASNFNCYNEQFF. The CDR3, as DNA: TGCGCCAGCAACTTTAACTGCTACAATGAGCAGTTCTTC.

This clone was seen many times. The chain has TRBV18 and TRBJ1-5; D gene unclear. CDR3 length: 15 amino acids. Germline V CDR1 and CDR2: KGHSH, LQKENI. V was trimmed by 0 bases and J by 4 bases, leaving 10 bases between them. The CDR3 DNA reads TGTGCCAGCTCACCACCGAACAGAGATAATCAGCCCCAGCATTTT. This gives the protein CASSPPNRDNQPQHF.

This clone has just a few counts. V is TRBV28 and J is TRBJ2-5, with D possibly called TRBD1 or TRBD2 (6 bases each). The V gene lost 5 bases and the J gene lost 8 bases, with 18 bases spanning the gap. Germline CDR1 is MDHEN and CDR2 is SYDVKM. The CDR3 is 14 amino acids. CDR3 region: CASSPSWGADTQYF. CDR3 DNA sequence: TGTGCCAGCAGTCCCTCGTGGGGGGCAGATACCCAGTACTTC.

This clone was counted ten times or more. The chain joins TRBV3-1 to TRBJ2-7, with D perhaps being TRBD1 or TRBD2 (6 bases each). Germline lookup yields CDR1 LGHDT and CDR2 YNNKEL (reference sequence). V dropped 0 bases and J dropped 9 bases, with 21 bases sitting between them. CDR3 length: 16 residues. The CDR3 region has the DNA TGTGCCAGCAGCCAAGATTCGGAGGGGGGTTGGGTGAGGCAGTACTTC. It is translated as CASSQDSEGGWVRQYF.

V and J are TRBV20-1 and TRBJ2-6; perhaps TRBD1 as D (5 bases). V dropped 4 bases and J dropped 5 bases, with 21 bases sitting between them. The CDR3 has 17 amino acids. CDR1 DFQATT and CDR2 SNEGSKA come from the germline V gene (reference sequence). CDR3 sequence reads: CSAKGCAGISWANVLTF. In nucleotides, the CDR3 is TGCAGTGCTAAAGGGTGCGCAGGGATATCTTGGGCCAACGTCCTGACTTTC.

In its sample, this clone ranks as medium-sized. CDR3: CATSDFIQGRNEQFF. CDR3 sequence (DNA): TGTGCCACCAGTGATTTCATCCAGGGTCGCAATGAGCAGTTCTTC. The chain is built from TRBV24-1 and TRBJ2-1; D might be TRBD1 (5 bases). This CDR3 is built from 15 residues. Germline CDR1 and CDR2: KGHDR and SFDVKD. The V end was cut by 1 base, the J end by 6 bases, with 12 bases between.

This clone showed up many times. Just one base apart from a much larger clone, this may be a read error. Here the CDR3 omits its conserved ending phenylalanine or tryptophan, so a read error is the likely source. This rearrangement joins TRBV19 to TRBJ1-3; D is undetermined. The CDR3 totals 15 residues. Trimming removed 6 bases at V and 0 bases at J, with 12 bases between. CDR1 and CDR2 (germline): LNHDA, SQIVND (reference sequence). DNA for the CDR3: TGTGCCAGTAGCTCTCCGAGGAGCTCTGGAAACACCATATATCTT. This encodes CASSSPRSSGNTIYL.

This clone is deemed medium-sized. J is TRBJ2-3 and V is TRBV7-2; possible D gene TRBD2, 6 bases. The germline CDR1 and CDR2 sequences are SGHTA and FQGNSA. The CDR3 is made up of 16 amino acids. Trimming removed 3 bases from V and 2 bases from J, with 15 bases in between. CDR3 sequence: CASSFGVAASTDTQYF. DNA of the CDR3: TGTGCCAGCAGCTTTGGGGTAGCGGCATCCACAGATACGCAGTATTTT.

This clone turned up a few times. The CDR3 sequence: CASSPGPNYGYTF. CDR3 nucleotide sequence: TGTGCCAGCAGTCCTGGTCCCAACTATGGCTACACCTTC. The chain employs TRBV6-1 and TRBJ1-2; D is ambiguous. V was cut by 5 bases and J by 2 bases, with 9 bases left in between. Germline assignment: CDR1 MNHNS and CDR2 SASEGT. The CDR3 has 13 amino acids.

Many counts were recorded for this clone. This rearrangement joins TRBV7-8 to TRBJ2-7; 8 bases match TRBD2. CDR3 length equals 14 residues. Germline CDR1 reads SGHVS; CDR2 reads FQNEAQ. V was clipped by 3 bases and J by 4 bases; unmatched bases: 5. DNA of the CDR3: TGTGCCAGCAGCTTCGGGGGGGCCATGTACGAGCAGTACTTC. This gives the protein CASSFGGAMYEQYF.

V usage is TRBV20-1 and J usage is TRBJ2-3; 9 bases map to TRBD2. V lost 3 bases, J lost 4 bases, and 8 bases stayed unmatched. From germline, CDR1 is DFQATT and CDR2 SNEGSKA (reference sequence). This CDR3 is built from 15 residues. The CDR3 DNA follows: TGCAGTGCTAGCAGGGGGACTAGCCGGGCAGATACGCAGTATTTT. It is translated as CSASRGTSRADTQYF.

The chain couples TRBV6-1 to TRBJ2-7; D not certain. CDR1 and CDR2 (germline): MNHNS, SASEGT. Trimming left V 1 base short and J 5 bases short, with 6 bases between. This CDR3 contains 12 residues. The CDR3 here is CASSEDRHEQYF. DNA of the CDR3: TGTGCCAGCAGTGAAGACCGACACGAGCAGTACTTC.

This clone came up many times. The V call is TRBV30, the J call TRBJ2-3, with 7 bases that match TRBD2. This CDR3 is built from 17 residues. The trim removed 3 bases at V and 1 base at J, leaving 13 bases unmatched. Germline V lookup: CDR1 GTSNPN, CDR2 SVGIG (reference sequence). The CDR3 sequence: CAWSRLSPGGGTDTQYF. The CDR3, as DNA: TGTGCCTGGAGCCGACTTTCCCCGGGAGGTGGCACAGATACGCAGTATTTT.

Comment on this clone: The germline gene is not matched at one end of the junction; a read error may be the cause. Other DNA sequences in this specimen translate into the identical CDR3. CDR3 in DNA: TGTGCCGGCAGAGGGGCAAGCAGCAATCAGCCCCAGCATTTT. Translation: CAGRGASSNQPQHF. The rearrangement links TRBV27 to TRBJ1-5, with D perhaps TRBD1 (5 bases). CDR3 size: 14 residues. Germline V gene data show CDR1 as MNHEY and CDR2 as SMNVEV (reference sequence).

At least ten counts were recorded for this clone. This rearrangement joins TRBV5-1 to TRBJ2-3; D possibly corresponds to TRBD1 (6 bases). V was pared by 4 bases and J by 1 base, with 16 bases between. Looked up from germline, CDR1 is SGHRS and CDR2 is YFSETQ. The CDR3 totals 16 residues. The CDR3 nucleotides read TGCGCCAGCAGCCTGCCCAAGACAGGAGGCACAGATACGCAGTATTTT. Encoded protein: CASSLPKTGGTDTQYF.

The chain combines TRBV12-3 or TRBV12-4 with TRBJ1-1; D gene ambiguous. Trimming pared 6 bases from V and 2 bases from J, leaving 10 bases between. The CDR3 is made up of 13 amino acids. The CDR3 spells CASSPIRNTEAFF. CDR3 DNA sequence: TGTGCCAGCAGCCCCATTAGAAACACTGAAGCTTTCTTT.